These T cell receptor beta chains were read from a single sample in a study of early T cells in non-severe SARS-CoV-2 infection. MiXCR, applied by TCRdb to the 5' RACE reads, yields one record per CDR3 protein. In the table there are under 80,000 distinct CDR3 sequences, approximately 10% of which are singletons. The sample comprised whole blood. All receptors derive from an adult who was a healthcare worker with PCR-confirmed SARS-CoV-2 infection or an uninfected control (not recorded which). Both conserved end residues are part of each CDR3. The order of the fields is D gene, V gene, J gene, clone size, CDR3 DNA, CDR3 protein. D genes are given only for firm matches. Clone size is not always given. Where it is, it says once, few, many or a class for expanded clones.

d_gene: .
v_gene: TRBV7-2
j_gene: TRBJ2-2
abundance: many
CDR3nt: TGTGCCAGCAGCGTCCGCGTCCGTTCGGCTAACACCGGGGAGCTGTTTTTT
CDR3aa: CASSVRVRSANTGELFF

d_gene: .
v_gene: TRBV10-3
j_gene: TRBJ2-5
abundance: many
CDR3nt: TGTGCCATCTCCCCCCAGTACTTC
CDR3aa: CAISPQYF

d_gene: TRBD2
v_gene: TRBV3-1
j_gene: TRBJ2-3
abundance: .
CDR3nt: TGTGCCAGCAGCCAAAGCCTAGCGGAAACTACGCAGTATTTT
CDR3aa: CASSQSLAETTQYF

d_gene: .
v_gene: TRBV7-6
j_gene: TRBJ2-7
abundance: few
CDR3nt: TGTGCCAGCAGCTTGGACAGCTTAGAGCAGTACTTC
CDR3aa: CASSLDSLEQYF

d_gene: .
v_gene: TRBV12-3/TRBV12-4
j_gene: TRBJ1-4
abundance: once
CDR3nt: TGTGCCAGCAGTTTTCAAAGGACCGAACGGAAACTGTTTTTT
CDR3aa: CASSFQRTERKLFF

d_gene: TRBD1
v_gene: TRBV28
j_gene: TRBJ2-1
abundance: many
CDR3nt: TGTGCCAGCAGTTCCTCAGGGACAGGGCAGTACAATGAGCAGTTCTTC
CDR3aa: CASSSSGTGQYNEQFF

d_gene: TRBD1
v_gene: TRBV10-3
j_gene: TRBJ1-2
abundance: many
CDR3nt: TGTGCCATCACCGGGACAGGGGCCGGCTACACCTTC
CDR3aa: CAITGTGAGYTF

d_gene: TRBD1
v_gene: TRBV6-5
j_gene: TRBJ2-7
abundance: few
CDR3nt: TGTGCCAGCAGACGGACAGGGCAGAGCGAGCAGTACTTC
CDR3aa: CASRRTGQSEQYF

d_gene: .
v_gene: TRBV11-1
j_gene: TRBJ2-6
abundance: few
CDR3nt: TGTGCCAGCAGCTTACTTTGGGGGCCCGGGGCCAACGTCCTGACTTTC
CDR3aa: CASSLLWGPGANVLTF

d_gene: .
v_gene: TRBV11-3
j_gene: TRBJ2-2
abundance: .
CDR3nt: TGTGCCAGCAGCTCCCCCACCGGGGAGCCGTTTTTT
CDR3aa: CASSSPTGEPFF

d_gene: .
v_gene: TRBV30
j_gene: TRBJ2-7
abundance: few
CDR3nt: TGTGCCTGGCAAGAACTCGGAGGCTACGAGCAGTACTTC
CDR3aa: CAWQELGGYEQYF

d_gene: .
v_gene: TRBV6-6
j_gene: TRBJ2-7
abundance: .
CDR3nt: TGTGCCAGCAGTTCAGGGGGGTACTCCTACGAGCAGTACTTC
CDR3aa: CASSSGGYSYEQYF

d_gene: .
v_gene: TRBV30
j_gene: TRBJ1-2
abundance: many
CDR3nt: TGTGCCTGGAGTGTTTACAGGACCTATGGCTACACCTTC
CDR3aa: CAWSVYRTYGYTF

d_gene: .
v_gene: TRBV11-2
j_gene: TRBJ2-6
abundance: few
CDR3nt: TGTGCCAGCAGCTTCCCGCGACAACTCTTCTCTGGGGCCAACGTCCTGACTTTC
CDR3aa: CASSFPRQLFSGANVLTF

d_gene: .
v_gene: TRBV2
j_gene: TRBJ1-6
abundance: .
CDR3nt: TGTGCCAGCAGTGAAGCTCAGGGACGTCAGAATTCACCCCTCCACTTT
CDR3aa: CASSEAQGRQNSPLHF

d_gene: TRBD1
v_gene: TRBV29-1
j_gene: TRBJ2-5
abundance: many
CDR3nt: TGCAGCGTTAAGGGACAGCAAGAGACCCAGTACTTC
CDR3aa: CSVKGQQETQYF

d_gene: TRBD1
v_gene: TRBV29-1
j_gene: TRBJ2-2
abundance: .
CDR3nt: TGCAGCGTTGTCGAGGACAGGGCGAACGGGGAGCTGTTTTTT
CDR3aa: CSVVEDRANGELFF

d_gene: TRBD1
v_gene: TRBV6-5
j_gene: TRBJ1-5
abundance: many
CDR3nt: TGTGCCAGCAGCCGGGACAGGGTTCAGCCCCAGCATTTT
CDR3aa: CASSRDRVQPQHF

d_gene: .
v_gene: TRBV19
j_gene: TRBJ2-5
abundance: .
CDR3nt: TGTGCCAGCCAGGGAGGTGGGGAGACCCAGTACTTC
CDR3aa: CASQGGGETQYF

d_gene: TRBD1
v_gene: TRBV4-1
j_gene: TRBJ1-5
abundance: .
CDR3nt: TGCGCCAGCAGCCAGAGGCCTGACAGGGGGCCGGCACAGCCCCAGCATTTT
CDR3aa: CASSQRPDRGPAQPQHF

d_gene: .
v_gene: TRBV29-1
j_gene: TRBJ2-7
abundance: many
CDR3nt: TGCAGCGTTGAACAAGGGGTCCCCTACGAGCAGTACTTC
CDR3aa: CSVEQGVPYEQYF

d_gene: TRBD1
v_gene: TRBV28
j_gene: TRBJ2-7
abundance: many
CDR3nt: TGTGCCAGTATAGGGATCGGGACAGGGATTCGCTACGAGCAGTACTTC
CDR3aa: CASIGIGTGIRYEQYF

d_gene: .
v_gene: TRBV7-2
j_gene: TRBJ2-1
abundance: few
CDR3nt: TGTGCCAGCAGCTTATACCTCGAGGAGCAGTTCTTC
CDR3aa: CASSLYLEEQFF

d_gene: .
v_gene: TRBV9
j_gene: TRBJ2-7
abundance: few
CDR3nt: TGTGCCAGCAGCGTAGCCCCAGGCCACGAGCAGTACTTC
CDR3aa: CASSVAPGHEQYF

d_gene: TRBD2
v_gene: TRBV12-3/TRBV12-4
j_gene: TRBJ2-1
abundance: many
CDR3nt: TGTGCCAGCAGCCTAACTAGCGGGCCCTACAATGAGCAGTTCTTC
CDR3aa: CASSLTSGPYNEQFF

d_gene: .
v_gene: TRBV11-2
j_gene: TRBJ2-7
abundance: many
CDR3nt: TGTGCCAGCAGCCTATATCCCGAGCAGTACTTC
CDR3aa: CASSLYPEQYF

d_gene: .
v_gene: TRBV7-9
j_gene: TRBJ2-3
abundance: many
CDR3nt: TGTGCCAGCAGCTTAGCTCGACTAGGACCCCCCACAGATACGCAGTATTTT
CDR3aa: CASSLARLGPPTDTQYF

d_gene: .
v_gene: TRBV5-6
j_gene: TRBJ2-7
abundance: .
CDR3nt: TGTGTCAGCAGCTTTGGGCTAAGCGGTGAGCAGTACTTC
CDR3aa: CVSSFGLSGEQYF

d_gene: TRBD2
v_gene: TRBV20-1
j_gene: TRBJ2-7
abundance: .
CDR3nt: TGCAGTGTTAGAGAAGAAGGACTAGCGGGGATTTACGAGCAGTACTTC
CDR3aa: CSVREEGLAGIYEQYF

d_gene: .
v_gene: TRBV7-9
j_gene: TRBJ1-2
abundance: .
CDR3nt: TGTGCCAGCGGGAATCGGGGAAATGGCTACACCTTC
CDR3aa: CASGNRGNGYTF

d_gene: TRBD1
v_gene: TRBV12-3/TRBV12-4
j_gene: TRBJ1-5
abundance: many
CDR3nt: TGTGCCAGCAGTTTTCGGGGGACAGGTCAGCCCCAGCATTTT
CDR3aa: CASSFRGTGQPQHF

d_gene: .
v_gene: TRBV30
j_gene: TRBJ2-7
abundance: many
CDR3nt: TGTGCCTGGAACGCTGGAACAACCGAGCAGTACTTC
CDR3aa: CAWNAGTTEQYF

d_gene: .
v_gene: TRBV4-1
j_gene: TRBJ2-5
abundance: many
CDR3nt: TGCGCCAGCAGCCGGTCAGAGGATCCGGTTGAGACCCAGTACTTC
CDR3aa: CASSRSEDPVETQYF

d_gene: TRBD2
v_gene: TRBV20-1
j_gene: TRBJ2-7
abundance: many
CDR3nt: TGCAGTGCTAGATCGACCACTGGACTAGCGGGAGGGGGGACCGAGCAGTACTTC
CDR3aa: CSARSTTGLAGGGTEQYF

d_gene: .
v_gene: TRBV28
j_gene: TRBJ2-7
abundance: .
CDR3nt: TGTGCCAGCGGGCCCGATTACGAGCAGTACTTC
CDR3aa: CASGPDYEQYF